Following are 2 T cell receptor beta chains from one sample sequenced in a study of shared clonotypes between healthy human individuals (dated by TCRdb to the early 2020s). The library relied on the immunoSEQ multiplex PCR assay. As stored in TCRdb, this immuneACCESS dataset retains in-frame rearrangements with V and J assigned. A fraction of the clones does not appear; measured against another copy, unresolved V genes explain less than half of the discrepancy, and the remainder lacks a known reason. The sample contains approximately 2.5 million clones, around 90% of them found a single time. The top ten clonotypes cover 0.14% of the sample. The material sequenced was naive CD4+ T cells sorted from blood. The cell subset or site label, as the study defines it: CD45RA+ positively selected. Every receptor here comes from a man between 18 and 29 years old in good health.

The rearrangement links TRBV10-3 to TRBJ2-1; D gene unclear. Trimming pared 4 bases from V and 10 bases from J, leaving 11 bases between. CDR1 is ENHRY and CDR2 is SYGVKD in the germline V gene. This CDR3 region has 12 residues. The CDR3 DNA follows: TGTGCCATCAGTGCCGGGTTGGTGGAGCAGTTCTTC. Encoded protein: CAISAGLVEQFF.

This clone was counted once. The chain employs TRBV19 and TRBJ1-5; D unresolved. CDR3 size: 14 residues. Germline V CDR1 and CDR2: LNHDA, SQIVND (reference sequence). V shed 3 bases and J shed 9 bases, with 15 bases lying between them. The CDR3 nucleotides read TGTGCCAGTAGTATGGAACAGCCGGGTTTGCCCCAGCATTTT. It translates to CASSMEQPGLPQHF.